The sequence of this T cell receptor beta chain was determined in a study of cytomegalovirus exposure and HLA in healthy donors. Study context: Most genotyped donors, about four fifths of fewer than 400, had Caucasian-associated genetic ancestry.

The PCR used 60 Vbeta and 13 Jbeta primers. Data came from immunoSEQ multiplex PCR; TCRdb stores just in-frame clones and leaves some out. The listing contains roughly 220,000 clones. The sequencing input was PBMCs. The clonotype was recovered from a girl aged 2-10 years in good health and CMV-seropositive.

CDR3 region: CASSATNPQETQYF. The CDR3 DNA is TGTGCCAGCAGTGCAACTAACCCCCAAGAGACCCAGTACTTC. The chain employs TRBV6-1 and TRBJ2-5; D gene ambiguous. This CDR3 is built from 14 residues. Germline loops: CDR1 MNHNS, CDR2 SASEGT. V shed 4 bases and J shed 1 base, with 10 bases lying between them.